This TCR beta chain originates from a study of cytomegalovirus exposure and HLA in healthy donors. Study outcomes and limitations: Rarity characterized most TCR sequences, yet some public TCRs appeared in many donors.

The PCR used 60 Vbeta and 13 Jbeta primers. Measured with immunoSEQ multiplex PCR; TCRdb has only the in-frame clones, and not every one. Counted here are some 100,000 clones, over 65% occurring once; the ten biggest clones make up around 4.3%. The germline V gene has CDR1 SGHTA and CDR2 FQGNSA. Trimming removed 0 bases at V and 4 bases at J, with 13 bases between. The CDR3 has 15 amino acids. Only a few counts were recorded for this clone. Its target is not known. Sequences were obtained from PBMCs. The TCR was taken from a middle-aged woman in good health and CMV-seropositive. The chain combines TRBV7-2 with TRBJ2-7, with unresolved D. CDR3 nucleotides: TGTGCCAGCAGCTTAGCTCCAAGCCCCCCTTACGAGCAGTACTTC. It is translated as CASSLAPSPPYEQYF.